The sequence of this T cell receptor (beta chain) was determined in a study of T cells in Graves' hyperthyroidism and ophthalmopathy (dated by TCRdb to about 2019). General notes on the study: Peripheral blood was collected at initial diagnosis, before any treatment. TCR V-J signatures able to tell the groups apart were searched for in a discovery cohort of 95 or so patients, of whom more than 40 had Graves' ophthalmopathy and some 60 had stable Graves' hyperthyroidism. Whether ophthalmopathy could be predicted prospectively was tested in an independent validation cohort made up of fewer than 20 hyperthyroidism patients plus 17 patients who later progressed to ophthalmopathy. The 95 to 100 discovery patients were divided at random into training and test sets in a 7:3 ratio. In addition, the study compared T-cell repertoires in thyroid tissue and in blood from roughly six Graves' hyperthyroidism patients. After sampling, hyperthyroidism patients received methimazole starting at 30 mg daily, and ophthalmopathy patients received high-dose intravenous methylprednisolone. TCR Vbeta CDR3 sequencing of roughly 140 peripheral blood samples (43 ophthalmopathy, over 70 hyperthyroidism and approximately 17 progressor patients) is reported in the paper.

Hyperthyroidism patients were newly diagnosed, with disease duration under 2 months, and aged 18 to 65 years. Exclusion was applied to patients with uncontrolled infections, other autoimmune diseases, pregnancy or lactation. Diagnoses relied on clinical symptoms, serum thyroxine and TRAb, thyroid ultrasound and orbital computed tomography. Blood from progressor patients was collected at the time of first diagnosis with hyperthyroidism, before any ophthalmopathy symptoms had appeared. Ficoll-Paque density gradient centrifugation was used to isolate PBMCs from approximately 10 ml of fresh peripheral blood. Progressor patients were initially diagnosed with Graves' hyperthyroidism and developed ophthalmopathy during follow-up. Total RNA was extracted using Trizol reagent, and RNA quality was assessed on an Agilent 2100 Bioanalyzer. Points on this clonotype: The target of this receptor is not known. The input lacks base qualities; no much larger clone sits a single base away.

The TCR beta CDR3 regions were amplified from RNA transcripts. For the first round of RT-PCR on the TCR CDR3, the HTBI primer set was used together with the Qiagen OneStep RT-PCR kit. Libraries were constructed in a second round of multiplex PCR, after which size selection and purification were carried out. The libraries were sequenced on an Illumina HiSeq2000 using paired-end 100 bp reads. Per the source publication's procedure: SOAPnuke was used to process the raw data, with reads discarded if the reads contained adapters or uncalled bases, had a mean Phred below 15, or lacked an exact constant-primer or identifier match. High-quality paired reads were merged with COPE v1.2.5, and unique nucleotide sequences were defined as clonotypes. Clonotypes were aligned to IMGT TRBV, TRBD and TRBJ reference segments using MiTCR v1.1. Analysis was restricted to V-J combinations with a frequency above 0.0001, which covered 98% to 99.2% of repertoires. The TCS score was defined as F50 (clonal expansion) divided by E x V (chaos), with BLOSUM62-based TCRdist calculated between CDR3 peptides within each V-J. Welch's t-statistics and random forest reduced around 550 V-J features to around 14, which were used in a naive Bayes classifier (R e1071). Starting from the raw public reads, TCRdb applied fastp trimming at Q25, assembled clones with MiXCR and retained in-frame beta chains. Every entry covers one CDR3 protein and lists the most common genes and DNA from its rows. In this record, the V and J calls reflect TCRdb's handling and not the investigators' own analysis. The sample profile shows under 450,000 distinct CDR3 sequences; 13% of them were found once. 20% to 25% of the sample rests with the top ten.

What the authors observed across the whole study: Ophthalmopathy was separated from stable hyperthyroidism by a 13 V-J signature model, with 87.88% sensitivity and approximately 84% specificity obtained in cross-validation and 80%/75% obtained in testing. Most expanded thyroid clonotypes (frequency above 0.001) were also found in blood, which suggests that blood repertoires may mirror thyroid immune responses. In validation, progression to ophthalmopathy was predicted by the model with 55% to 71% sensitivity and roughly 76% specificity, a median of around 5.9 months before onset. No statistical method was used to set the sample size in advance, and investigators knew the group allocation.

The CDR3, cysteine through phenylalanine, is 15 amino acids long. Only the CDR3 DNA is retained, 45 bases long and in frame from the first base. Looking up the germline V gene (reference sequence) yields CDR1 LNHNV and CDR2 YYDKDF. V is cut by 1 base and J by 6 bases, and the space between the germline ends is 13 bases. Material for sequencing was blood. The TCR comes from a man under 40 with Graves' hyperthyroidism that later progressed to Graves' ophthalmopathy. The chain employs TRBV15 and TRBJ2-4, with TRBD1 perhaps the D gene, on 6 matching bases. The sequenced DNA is TGTGCCACCAGCAGAGCGAGGACAGAGATAAACATTCAGTACTTC. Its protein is CATSRARTEINIQYF. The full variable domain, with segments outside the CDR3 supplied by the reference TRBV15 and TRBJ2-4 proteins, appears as DAMVIQNPRYQVTQFGKPVTLSCSQTLNHNVMYWYQQKSSQAPKLLFHYYDKDFNNEADTPDNFQSRRPNTSFCFLDIRSPGLGDTAMYLCATSRARTEINIQYFGAGTRLSVL.